This entry describes one T cell receptor (beta chain). The antigen is not known. During its preparation, the TCRbeta library received unique molecular identifiers. Each CDR3 protein gets one entry after TCRdb re-called the PCR reads with MiXCR. The sample holds about 310,000 distinct CDR3 sequences, approximately 23% seen once. The data derive from a study of T-cell reconstitution after alpha-beta-depleted transplantation in children. Study-wide points: By about two months after transplant, alpha-beta T cells reportedly arose from several hundred graft clones that had expanded. Recipient T cells and thymic progenitors that survived were the source of the high TCRbeta diversity seen at day 60 in some patients. Newly produced T cells mostly accounted for T-cell counts and diversity one year post-transplant.

V gave up 2 bases and J gave up 0 bases, with 10 bases separating them. Germline V gene data show CDR1 as DFQATT and CDR2 as SNEGSKA (reference sequence). The CDR3 is 15 residues long. The V gene is TRBV20-1, the J gene TRBJ2-2; D perhaps matches TRBD2 (5 bases). The sample consisted of PBMCs, mostly from graft donor cells, taken 180 days after TCRalphabeta/CD19-depleted stem cell transplant. This clonotype was sampled from a male patient between 5 and 17 years old who had a stem cell transplant for acute lymphoblastic leukemia, so the T cells may come from the graft donor. CDR3 bases: TGCAGTGCTAGAAGGGCGGGCCCGAACACCGGGGAGCTGTTTTTT. Residues: CSARRAGPNTGELFF.